This TCR beta chain was documented in a study of T cell repertoires in cytomegalovirus infection. This clonotype has at least ten counts. As yet, its antigen is unknown. TCRdb re-called the reads with MiXCR, one entry per CDR3 protein. The sample yields about 500,000 distinct CDR3 sequences, more than 30% seen once. V was pared by 2 bases and J by 0 bases, with 13 bases between. This CDR3 has 16 amino acids. Germline V gene data show CDR1 as SGHTA and CDR2 as FQGNSA. This receptor was taken from a human donor in good health (CMV status not recorded). Some clones in this sample may be carry-over from other donors' samples. The rearrangement joins TRBV7-2 to TRBJ2-5; perhaps TRBD1 as D (6 bases). This sample comprised cultured PBMCs, obtained from culture after CMV antigen stimulation. The DNA of the CDR3 is TGTGCCAGCAGCTTACTCAGGGGCTCAAACCAAGAGACCCAGTACTTC. Translating gives CASSLLRGSNQETQYF. Filled out from reference TRBV7-2 and TRBJ2-5, the complete variable domain reads GAGVSQSPSNKVTEKGKDVELRCDPISGHTALYWYRQSLGQGLEFLIYFQGNSAPDKSGLPSDRFSAERTGGSVSTLTIQRTQQEDSAVYLCASSLLRGSNQETQYFGPGTRLLVL.